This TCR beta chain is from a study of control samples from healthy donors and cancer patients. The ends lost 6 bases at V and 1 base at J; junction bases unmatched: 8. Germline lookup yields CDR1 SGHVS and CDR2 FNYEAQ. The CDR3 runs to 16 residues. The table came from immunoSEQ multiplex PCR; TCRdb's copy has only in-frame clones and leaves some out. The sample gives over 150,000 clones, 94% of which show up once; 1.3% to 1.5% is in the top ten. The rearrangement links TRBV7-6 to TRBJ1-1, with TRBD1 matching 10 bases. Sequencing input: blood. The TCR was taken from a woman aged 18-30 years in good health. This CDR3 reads CASSWGGQGTNTEAFF. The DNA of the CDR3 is TGTGCCAGCAGTTGGGGGGGACAGGGGACGAACACTGAAGCTTTCTTT.